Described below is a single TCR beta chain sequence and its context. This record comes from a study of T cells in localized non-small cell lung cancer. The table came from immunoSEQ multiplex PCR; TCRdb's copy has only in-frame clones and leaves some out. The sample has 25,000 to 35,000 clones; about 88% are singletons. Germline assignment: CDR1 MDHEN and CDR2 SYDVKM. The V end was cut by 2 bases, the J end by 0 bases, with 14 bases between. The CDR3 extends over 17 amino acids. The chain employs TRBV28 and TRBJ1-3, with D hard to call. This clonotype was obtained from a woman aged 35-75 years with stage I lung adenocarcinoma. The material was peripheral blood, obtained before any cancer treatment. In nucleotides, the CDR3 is TGTGCCAGCAGTTTAGTAGCGGACGGAATCTCTGGAAACACCATATATTTT. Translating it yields CASSLVADGISGNTIYF.